A selection of T cell receptor beta chains follows, all from one sample in a study of cytomegalovirus exposure and HLA in healthy donors. TCRdb keeps only in-frame clones here, not all; method: immunoSEQ multiplex PCR. The sample has roughly 80,000 clones, and its top ten clones hold about 1.1%. The sequenced material came from PBMCs. The source is a woman under 40 in good health and CMV-seronegative. CDR3s include the opening cysteine and the closing phenylalanine or tryptophan. D genes are given only for firm matches.

j_gene: TRBJ1-3; v_gene: TRBV6-5; d_gene: TRBD1; CDR3nt: TGTGCCAGCAGTGTTGACAGGGGCTTGGGAAACACCATATATTTT; CDR3aa: CASSVDRGLGNTIYF
j_gene: TRBJ1-2; v_gene: TRBV19; d_gene: .; CDR3nt: TGTGCCAGTAGTATACAGGGAAGAATCTATGGCTACACCTTC; CDR3aa: CASSIQGRIYGYTF
j_gene: TRBJ2-7; v_gene: TRBV4-2; d_gene: .; CDR3nt: TGTGCCAGCAGCCAACCCGACAGGAACGAGCAGTACTTC; CDR3aa: CASSQPDRNEQYF
j_gene: TRBJ2-7; v_gene: TRBV7-9; d_gene: TRBD1; CDR3nt: TGTGCCAGCAGCTCAGGGGGGACAGGGGATTCCTACGAGCAGTACTTC; CDR3aa: CASSSGGTGDSYEQYF
j_gene: TRBJ1-2; v_gene: TRBV7-9; d_gene: .; CDR3nt: TGTGCCAGCAGCTTACAGGGCTCGGAGAGGTATGGCTACACCTTC; CDR3aa: CASSLQGSERYGYTF
j_gene: TRBJ1-2; v_gene: TRBV11-2; d_gene: .; CDR3nt: TGTGCCAGCAGCGCGCAAGGGGCGGCTAACTATGGCTACACCTTC; CDR3aa: CASSAQGAANYGYTF
j_gene: TRBJ1-2; v_gene: TRBV6-6; d_gene: TRBD1; CDR3nt: TGTGCCAGCAGGTGGACAGGAACCTATGGCTACACCTTC; CDR3aa: CASRWTGTYGYTF
j_gene: TRBJ1-5; v_gene: TRBV28; d_gene: .; CDR3nt: TGTGCCAGCAGTCTCCGGGTCAATAGCAATCAGCCCCAGCATTTT; CDR3aa: CASSLRVNSNQPQHF
j_gene: TRBJ2-1; v_gene: TRBV10-2; d_gene: TRBD2; CDR3nt: TGCGCCAGCAGTCCGAGCGGGAACTACAATGAGCAGTTCTTC; CDR3aa: CASSPSGNYNEQFF
j_gene: TRBJ2-7; v_gene: TRBV7-9; d_gene: .; CDR3nt: TGTGCCAGCAGCCCCTCGGGTAACGTCTACGAGCAGTACTTC; CDR3aa: CASSPSGNVYEQYF
j_gene: TRBJ2-1; v_gene: TRBV28; d_gene: .; CDR3nt: TGTGCCAGCAGCTTCGAGACTAGCAATGAGCAGTTCTTC; CDR3aa: CASSFETSNEQFF
j_gene: TRBJ1-5; v_gene: TRBV7-2; d_gene: .; CDR3nt: TGTGCCAGCAGCTTACGGGGGGATCAGCCCCAGCATTTT; CDR3aa: CASSLRGDQPQHF
j_gene: TRBJ1-4; v_gene: TRBV5-5; d_gene: .; CDR3nt: TGTGCCAGCAGCCACTCCGGGACACTTGAAAAACTGTTTTTT; CDR3aa: CASSHSGTLEKLFF
j_gene: TRBJ1-5; v_gene: TRBV2; d_gene: TRBD1; CDR3nt: TGTGCCAGCAGTGAGGGACAGGGAAGCAATCAGCCCCAGCATTTT; CDR3aa: CASSEGQGSNQPQHF
j_gene: TRBJ2-1; v_gene: TRBV7-6; d_gene: .; CDR3nt: TGTGCCAGCAGCTTAGGACAAAATACTTACAATGAGCAGTTCTTC; CDR3aa: CASSLGQNTYNEQFF
j_gene: TRBJ1-1; v_gene: TRBV19; d_gene: .; CDR3nt: TGTGCCAGTAGTATAGGGTTTGGGGGCCGCGGATCGGACACTGAAGCTTTCTTT; CDR3aa: CASSIGFGGRGSDTEAFF
j_gene: TRBJ2-1; v_gene: TRBV4-1; d_gene: TRBD2; CDR3nt: TGCGCCAGCAGCCAACGGGGGGGTCCTAGGGATGAGCAGTTCTTC; CDR3aa: CASSQRGGPRDEQFF
j_gene: TRBJ2-3; v_gene: TRBV5-1; d_gene: TRBD1; CDR3nt: TGCGCCAGCAGCTTGGAAGGACAGGGAGATACGCAGTATTTT; CDR3aa: CASSLEGQGDTQYF
j_gene: TRBJ2-1; v_gene: TRBV5-1; d_gene: TRBD2; CDR3nt: TGCGCCAGCAGCGGTAGCGGGAGCTCCGACAATGAGCAGTTCTTC; CDR3aa: CASSGSGSSDNEQFF
j_gene: TRBJ2-1; v_gene: TRBV27; d_gene: TRBD1; CDR3nt: TGTGCCAGCCGGGGGGACAGGGGTGCCAATGAGCAGTTCTTC; CDR3aa: CASRGDRGANEQFF